This T cell receptor (beta chain) was identified during a study of blood T cell repertoires in COVID-19. Background on the study: In each case, the material was cDNA or gDNA derived from T cells, B-cell-depleted T cells, or PBMCs.

The data were produced by immunoSEQ multiplex PCR, yet TCRdb's version contains in-frame clones alone and is incomplete. The sample contains 84,000 or so clones, 85% of which appear only once. Input material: peripheral blood. The sequence was obtained from a woman in her 70s with active or convalescent COVID-19.

This CDR3 is CASSAHKSGTGATGELFF. The DNA for the CDR3 is TGTGCCAGCAGCGCCCACAAGTCGGGGACAGGGGCGACCGGGGAGCTGTTTTTT. This chain connects TRBV9 to TRBJ2-2; TRBD1 aligns across 10 bases. This CDR3 spans 18 amino acids. V gave up 3 bases and J gave up 5 bases; unmatched junction bases: 13. Looked up from germline, CDR1 is SGDLS and CDR2 is YYNGEE.